The 26 T cell receptor beta chains below were found in one sample sequenced in a study of blood T cell repertoires in COVID-19. Measured with immunoSEQ multiplex PCR; TCRdb has only the in-frame clones, and not every one. The table lists about 150,000 clones, around 85% of them singletons. Material for sequencing was peripheral blood. These receptors all stem from a man aged 70-80 years with acute or convalescent COVID-19.

The CDR3 reads CASSLEPAPGAEAFF. CDR3 DNA sequence: TGTGCCAGCAGCTTAGAACCGGCCCCAGGGGCTGAAGCTTTCTTT. The chain has TRBV11-2 and TRBJ1-1; the D gene is possibly TRBD1 (6 bases). The germline V gene encodes CDR1 SGHAT and CDR2 FQNNGV. The CDR3 is made up of 15 amino acids. Trimming cost V 0 bases and J 6 bases, with 14 bases left between them.

The chain couples TRBV23-1 to TRBJ1-3, with TRBD1 as a possible D gene (5 bases). TRBV23-1 is known as an ORF, though its function is uncertain. The CDR3 covers 16 residues. The V end was cut by 3 bases, the J end by 2 bases, with 14 bases between. CDR3 DNA sequence: TGCGCCAGCAGTCACCCTTTCGACAGCCCTGGAAACACCATATATTTT. Its translation is CASSHPFDSPGNTIYF.

J is TRBJ2-2 and V is TRBV9, with 9 bases matching TRBD1. The J segment lost 4 bases and the V segment lost 4 bases, leaving 5 bases of the junction unmatched. This CDR3 contains 15 residues. The germline V gene has CDR1 SGDLS and CDR2 YYNGEE. The CDR3 region has the DNA TGTGCCAGCAGCCCACAGGGGGCCGTCACCGGGGAGCTGTTTTTT. Residues: CASSPQGAVTGELFF.

The chain has TRBV3-1 (or the pseudogene TRBV3-2) and TRBJ2-7; D is unclear. In germline, CDR1 is LGHDT, CDR2 YNNKEL (reference sequence). V gave up 0 bases and J gave up 3 bases, with 12 bases separating them. The CDR3 runs 15 residues. The DNA of the CDR3 is TGTGCCAGCAGCCAAGATACTAACCCCCTCTACGAGCAGTACTTC. It specifies CASSQDTNPLYEQYF.

The chain couples TRBV2 to TRBJ1-6; D unclear. V gave up 8 bases and J gave up 10 bases, with 12 bases separating them. The CDR3 extends over 12 amino acids. Germline CDR1 and CDR2: SNHLY and FYNNEI. CDR3 protein: CASLQVGSPLHF. CDR3 coding DNA: TGTGCCAGCTTGCAGGTTGGGTCACCCCTCCACTTT.

The sample holds a few counts of this clone. This chain joins TRBV29-1 and TRBJ2-2; 9 nucleotides align to TRBD1. The CDR3 runs 14 residues. Germline lookup yields CDR1 SQVTM and CDR2 ANQGSEA. V trimming: 6 bases; J trimming: 4 bases; junction bases outside the gene matches: 6. CDR3 DNA: TGCAGCGTCGCGACAGGGGGTTTCACCGGGGAGCTGTTTTTT. Translation: CSVATGGFTGELFF.

The genes are TRBV5-1 and TRBJ2-5; 11 nucleotides agree with TRBD2. The CDR3 length is 17 residues. J was trimmed by 3 bases and V by 4 bases; bases with no gene match: 11. Per the germline V gene, CDR1 is SGHRS and CDR2 is YFSETQ. The CDR3 reads CASSVGLAGGIKETQYF. The CDR3 DNA is TGCGCCAGCAGCGTCGGACTAGCGGGTGGGATTAAAGAGACCCAGTACTTC.

The chain's CDR3 is CASSSNRRAENEKLFF. Written as DNA, the CDR3 is TGTGCCAGCAGCTCGAACCGCAGGGCCGAGAATGAAAAACTGTTTTTT. This chain joins TRBV5-4 and TRBJ1-4; D may be TRBD1 (5 bases). The germline gives CDR1 SGHNT, CDR2 YYREEE (reference sequence). V was pared by 3 bases and J by 5 bases, with 17 bases between. The CDR3 is 16 residues long.

The V gene is TRBV7-9, the J gene TRBJ2-3; TRBD2 matches at 7 bases. The CDR3 spans 14 residues. Germline values: CDR1 SEHNR, CDR2 FQNEAQ (reference sequence). The ends lost 1 base at V and 3 bases at J; junction bases unmatched: 1. The CDR3 DNA is TGTGCCAGCAGCTTAGTGCGGGAGACAGATACGCAGTATTTT. Its protein product is CASSLVRETDTQYF.

This sequence joins TRBV5-1 and TRBJ2-2; D possibly corresponds to TRBD1 (6 bases). V lost 3 bases and J lost 4, with 10 bases in between. Germline CDR1 reads SGHRS; CDR2 reads YFSETQ. The CDR3 spans 14 residues. In DNA form, the CDR3 reads TGCGCCAGCAGCTCCCTCAGGGGCACCGGGGAGCTGTTTTTT. Residues: CASSSLRGTGELFF. Looking up the rest from reference TRBV5-1 and TRBJ2-2 gives the full variable domain: KAGVTQTPRYLIKTRGQQVTLSCSPISGHRSVSWYQQTPGQGLQFLFEYFSETQRNKGNFPGRFSGRQFSNSRSEMNVSTLELGDSALYLCASSSLRGTGELFFGEGSRLTVL.

The chain combines TRBV7-2 with TRBJ2-1, with a possible D match to TRBD2 (7 bases). CDR3 length equals 13 residues. The V end lost 9 bases, the J end lost 5 bases, and 14 bases lay between the germline ends. Germline CDR1 and CDR2: SGHTA and FQGNSA. The CDR3 spells CASGRGQDNEQFF. CDR3 in DNA: TGTGCCAGTGGGCGGGGGCAAGACAATGAGCAGTTCTTC.

The chain carries TRBV28 and TRBJ2-5, with 7 nucleotides matching TRBD1. Per the germline V gene, CDR1 is MDHEN and CDR2 is SYDVKM. The V gene end was trimmed by 5 bases and the J gene end by 4 bases; junction bases not matched to a gene: 7. The CDR3 runs 14 residues. DNA of the CDR3: TGTGCCAGCAGTCTCACAGGGGTTGGAGAGACCCAGTACTTC. Protein product: CASSLTGVGETQYF.

This chain connects TRBV18 to TRBJ1-5; 11 bases map to TRBD1. The germline gives CDR1 KGHSH, CDR2 LQKENI. V dropped 3 bases and J dropped 4; count of bases not matched to a gene: 5. This CDR3 region has 16 residues. In DNA, the CDR3 is TGTGCCAGCTCACCGACTGGGACAGGGGGGAATCAGCCCCAGCATTTT. It codes for CASSPTGTGGNQPQHF.

The chain has TRBV11-2 and TRBJ2-3; 8 nucleotides align to TRBD1. Germline CDR1 is SGHAT and CDR2 is FQNNGV. V was clipped by 3 bases and J by 2 bases; unmatched bases: 4. The length of the CDR3 is 15 residues. Written as DNA, the CDR3 is TGTGCCAGCAGCTTCCGGGACAGGAACACAGATACGCAGTATTTT. Translation gives CASSFRDRNTDTQYF.

The V call is TRBV5-4, the J call TRBJ2-2, with 12 nucleotides matching TRBD2. Germline CDR1 reads SGHNT; CDR2 reads YYREEE (reference sequence). Trimming cost V 4 bases and J 6 bases; bases outside gene matches: 4. This CDR3 contains 15 residues. CDR3 sequence reads: CASSPLAGGSGELFF. The CDR3 coding sequence is TGTGCCAGCAGCCCTCTAGCGGGAGGGTCCGGGGAGCTGTTTTTT.

V is TRBV5-1 and J is TRBJ2-3; D is unclear. The CDR3 contains 15 residues. Between the trimmed V and J ends, which lost 4 bases and 0 bases, there was a span of 12 bases. From germline, CDR1 is SGHRS and CDR2 YFSETQ. The CDR3 spells CASSAQFLSTDTQYF. The CDR3 nucleotides are TGCGCCAGCAGCGCACAGTTTCTTAGCACAGATACGCAGTATTTT.

The V call is TRBV6-1, the J call TRBJ2-7; 8 bases fit TRBD2. Germline values: CDR1 MNHNS, CDR2 SASEGT. V lost 0 bases, J lost 5 bases, and 3 bases stayed unmatched. The CDR3 is 14 residues long. CDR3 nucleotides: TGTGCCAGCAGTGAAGCTGCGACTAGCGACGAGCAGTACTTC. Protein product: CASSEAATSDEQYF.

This sequence joins TRBV5-1 and TRBJ1-2; 8 positions agree with TRBD1. Germline lookup yields CDR1 SGHRS and CDR2 YFSETQ. Trimming took 4 bases from V and 7 from J; bases not matched to a gene: 9. The length of the CDR3 is 14 residues. The CDR3 here is CASSATTGVSGYTF. CDR3 bases: TGCGCCAGCAGCGCCACGACAGGGGTCTCTGGCTACACCTTC.

In regard to this clone: One end of the junction fails to match germline, which may point to a read error. The chain combines TRBV7-7 with TRBJ2-5, with TRBD1 identical over 10 bases. Germline V CDR1 and CDR2: SSHAT, FNYEAQ (reference sequence). The length of the CDR3 is 16 residues. The CDR3 reads CASSPDGTGVKETQYF. CDR3 in DNA: TGTGCTAGCAGCCCAGACGGGACAGGGGTTAAAGAGACCCAGTACTTC.

The chain combines TRBV15 with TRBJ2-5; D might be TRBD2 (5 bases). The V end was cut by 0 bases, the J end by 6 bases, with 17 bases between. The germline V gene encodes CDR1 LNHNV and CDR2 YYDKDF (reference sequence). The CDR3 covers 16 residues. CDR3 bases: TGTGCCACCAGCAGAGAGCATGCCGGACTCAGAAAGACCCAGTACTTC. Protein: CATSREHAGLRKTQYF.

This clone was observed once. The rearrangement links TRBV28 to TRBJ2-1; 9 bases are shared with TRBD2. The V and J ends lost 6 bases and 7 bases, in that order; junction bases with no gene match: 10. Per germline, CDR1 MDHEN and CDR2 SYDVKM. CDR3 length: 15 amino acids. CDR3 protein: CASSFAGTSRNEQFF. The CDR3 nucleotides are TGTGCCAGCAGCTTCGCAGGGACTAGCAGGAATGAGCAGTTCTTC.

The chain couples TRBV19 to TRBJ2-1; D is ambiguous. Germline-derived CDR1 and CDR2 are LNHDA and SQIVND (reference sequence). The V end lost 1 base, the J end lost 0 bases, and 13 bases lay between the germline ends. The CDR3 has 17 amino acids. The DNA for the CDR3 is TGTGCCAGTAGTATAGCTACCCGATCGAGCTCCTACAATGAGCAGTTCTTC. Amino acid sequence: CASSIATRSSSYNEQFF.

The rearrangement links TRBV5-1 to TRBJ2-1; TRBD1 matches 10 bases. CDR1 and CDR2 (germline): SGHRS, YFSETQ. The CDR3 length is 16 residues. After removal of 1 base from V and 4 bases from J, the junction contained 5 bases not matched to a gene. The CDR3 coding sequence is TGCGCCAGCAGCTTGATGACGGGACAGGGGTACAATGAGCAGTTCTTC. Residues: CASSLMTGQGYNEQFF.

Points on this clone: This sample also contains other DNA sequences that code for the same CDR3. The J gene is TRBJ2-5, the V gene TRBV6-5, with D unresolved. Germline assignment: CDR1 MNHEY and CDR2 SVGAGI. V lost 2 bases to trimming and J lost 2 bases, with 9 bases between them. This CDR3 contains 14 residues. The CDR3 nucleotides are TGTGCCAGCAGTTACCGTCAGACACAAGAGACCCAGTACTTC. It codes for CASSYRQTQETQYF.

The V and J genes are TRBV11-3 and TRBJ2-1; TRBD1 agrees at 7 bases. In germline, CDR1 is SGHNT, CDR2 YENEEA. This CDR3 region has 16 residues. V gave up 0 bases and J gave up 4 bases; unmatched junction bases: 6. Written as DNA, the CDR3 is TGTGCCAGCAGCTTAGAAGGTACAGGGGCTTACAATGAGCAGTTCTTC. This codes for CASSLEGTGAYNEQFF.

The chain combines TRBV11-2 with TRBJ2-1, with unresolved D. Germline V gene data show CDR1 as SGHAT and CDR2 as FQNNGV. The CDR3 runs 11 residues. Between the trimmed V and J ends, which lost 6 bases and 4 bases, there was a span of 4 bases. CDR3 region: CASRTYNEQFF. In DNA form, the CDR3 reads TGTGCCAGCAGGACATACAATGAGCAGTTCTTC. The variable domain in full, completed from reference TRBV11-2 and TRBJ2-1, reads EAGVAQSPRYKIIEKRQSVAFWCNPISGHATLYWYQQILGQGPKLLIQFQNNGVVDDSQLPKDRFSAERLKGVDSTLKIQPAKLEDSAVYLCASRTYNEQFFGPGTRLTVL.